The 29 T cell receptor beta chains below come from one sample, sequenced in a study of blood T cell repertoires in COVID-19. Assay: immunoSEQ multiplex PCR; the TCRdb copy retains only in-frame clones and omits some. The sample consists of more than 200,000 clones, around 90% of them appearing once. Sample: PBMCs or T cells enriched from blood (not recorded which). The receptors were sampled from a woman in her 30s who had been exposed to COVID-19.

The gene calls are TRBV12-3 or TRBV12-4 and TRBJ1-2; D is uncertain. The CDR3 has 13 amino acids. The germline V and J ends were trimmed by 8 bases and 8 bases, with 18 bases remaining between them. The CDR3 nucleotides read TGTGCCAGCGCCAGGTGGGAGATGGGCGGCTACACCTTC. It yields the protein CASARWEMGGYTF.

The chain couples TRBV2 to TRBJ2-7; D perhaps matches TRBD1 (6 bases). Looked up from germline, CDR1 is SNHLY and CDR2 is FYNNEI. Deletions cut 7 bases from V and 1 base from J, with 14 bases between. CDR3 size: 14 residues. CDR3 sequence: CASKPSQGSYEQYF. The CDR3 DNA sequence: TGTGCCAGCAAACCTAGCCAGGGGTCCTACGAGCAGTACTTC.

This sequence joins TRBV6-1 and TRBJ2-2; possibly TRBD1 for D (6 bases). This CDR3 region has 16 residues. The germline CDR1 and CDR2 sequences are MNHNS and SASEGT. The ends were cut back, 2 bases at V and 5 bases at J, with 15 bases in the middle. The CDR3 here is CASSERKGVGTGELFF. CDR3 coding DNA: TGTGCCAGCAGTGAAAGGAAGGGGGTAGGGACCGGGGAGCTGTTTTTT.

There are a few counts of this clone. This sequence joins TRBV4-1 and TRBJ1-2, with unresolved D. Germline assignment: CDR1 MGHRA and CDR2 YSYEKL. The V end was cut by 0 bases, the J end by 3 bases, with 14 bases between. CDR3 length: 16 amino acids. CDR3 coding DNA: TGCGCCAGCAGCCAAGATCAAGGAGCTTCCTACTATGGCTACACCTTC. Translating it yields CASSQDQGASYYGYTF.

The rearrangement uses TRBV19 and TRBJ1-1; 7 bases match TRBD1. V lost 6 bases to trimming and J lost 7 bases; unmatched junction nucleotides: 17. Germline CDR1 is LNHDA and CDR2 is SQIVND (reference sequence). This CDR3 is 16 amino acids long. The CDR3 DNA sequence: TGTGCCAGTAGGAGCTCGGACAGGACCGTAGCCTTTGAAGCTTTCTTT. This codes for CASRSSDRTVAFEAFF.

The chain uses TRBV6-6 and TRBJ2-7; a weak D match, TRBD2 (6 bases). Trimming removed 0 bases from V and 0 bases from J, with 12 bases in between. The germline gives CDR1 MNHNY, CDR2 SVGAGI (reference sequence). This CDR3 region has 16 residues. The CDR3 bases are TGTGCCAGCAGTTACTCCCGTGGAGGGGCCTCCTACGAGCAGTACTTC. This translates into CASSYSRGGASYEQYF.

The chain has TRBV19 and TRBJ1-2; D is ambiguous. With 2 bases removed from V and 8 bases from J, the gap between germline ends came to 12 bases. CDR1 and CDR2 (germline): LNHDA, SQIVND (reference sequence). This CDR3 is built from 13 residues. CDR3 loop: CASSIKEGVGYTF. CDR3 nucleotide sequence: TGTGCCAGTAGTATAAAAGAGGGTGTCGGCTACACCTTC.

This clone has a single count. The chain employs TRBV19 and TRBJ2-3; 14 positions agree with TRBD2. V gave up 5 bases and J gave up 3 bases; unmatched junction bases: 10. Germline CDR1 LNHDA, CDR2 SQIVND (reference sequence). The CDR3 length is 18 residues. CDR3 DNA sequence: TGTGCCAGTAGTTATAGACTAGCGGGAGGGCCCCCGACAGATACGCAGTATTTT. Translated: CASSYRLAGGPPTDTQYF.

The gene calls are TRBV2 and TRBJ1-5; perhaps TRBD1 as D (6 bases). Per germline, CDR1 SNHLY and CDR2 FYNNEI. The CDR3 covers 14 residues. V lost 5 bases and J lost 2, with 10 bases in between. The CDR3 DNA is TGTGCCAGCAGTTCACAGGGTGGCAATCAGCCCCAGCATTTT. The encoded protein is CASSSQGGNQPQHF.

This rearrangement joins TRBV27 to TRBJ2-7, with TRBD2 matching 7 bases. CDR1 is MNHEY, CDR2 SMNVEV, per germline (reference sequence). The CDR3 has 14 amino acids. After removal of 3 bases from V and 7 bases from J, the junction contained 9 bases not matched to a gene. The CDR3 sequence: CASSLLADPGEQYF. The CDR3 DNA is TGTGCCAGCAGTTTGCTAGCGGATCCCGGGGAGCAGTACTTC.

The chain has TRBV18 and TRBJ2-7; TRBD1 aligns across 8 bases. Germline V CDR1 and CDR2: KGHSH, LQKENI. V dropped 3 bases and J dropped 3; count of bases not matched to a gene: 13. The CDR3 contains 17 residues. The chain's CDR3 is CASSPPGTGANIYEQYF. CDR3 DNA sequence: TGTGCCAGCTCACCCCCCGGGACAGGCGCCAACATCTACGAGCAGTACTTC.

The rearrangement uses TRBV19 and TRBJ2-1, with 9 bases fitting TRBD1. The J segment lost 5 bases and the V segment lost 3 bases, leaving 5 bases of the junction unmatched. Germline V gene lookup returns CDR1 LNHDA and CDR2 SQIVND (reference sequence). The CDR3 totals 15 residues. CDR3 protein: CASSITGTGHNEQFF. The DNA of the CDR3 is TGTGCCAGTAGTATTACCGGGACAGGGCACAATGAGCAGTTCTTC.

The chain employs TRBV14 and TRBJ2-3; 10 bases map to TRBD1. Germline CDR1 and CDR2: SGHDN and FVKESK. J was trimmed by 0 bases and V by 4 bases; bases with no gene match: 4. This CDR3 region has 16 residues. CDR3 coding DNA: TGTGCCAGCAGCCTCTGGACAGGGGGGAGCACAGATACGCAGTATTTT. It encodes CASSLWTGGSTDTQYF.

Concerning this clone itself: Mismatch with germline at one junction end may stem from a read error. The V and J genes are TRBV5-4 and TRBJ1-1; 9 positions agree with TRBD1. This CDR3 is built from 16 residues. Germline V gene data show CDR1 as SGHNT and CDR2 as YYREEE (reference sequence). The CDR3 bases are TGTGCCAGCAGCCAAAGAGCCGGGACAGGGCCTCCTGAGGCTTTCTTT. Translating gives CASSQRAGTGPPEAFF.

In nucleotides, the CDR3 is TGTGCCAGCAGCTTAGCTGCGGGAGGCCAGGAGACCCAGTACTTC. This encodes CASSLAAGGQETQYF. The rearrangement uses TRBV11-2 and TRBJ2-5, with TRBD2 matching 8 bases. The germline V gene has CDR1 SGHAT and CDR2 FQNNGV. The junction had 6 bases not matched to a gene; V was cut back by 1 base and J by 5 bases. The CDR3 totals 15 residues.

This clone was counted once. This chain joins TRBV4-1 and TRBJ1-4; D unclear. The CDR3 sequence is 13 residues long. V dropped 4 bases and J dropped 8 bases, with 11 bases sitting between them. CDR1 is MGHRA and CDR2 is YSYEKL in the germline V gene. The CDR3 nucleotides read TGCGCCAGCAGCCTAGCACCTCAGGAAAAACTGTTTTTT. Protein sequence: CASSLAPQEKLFF.

Here the CDR3 DNA reads TGTGCCAGCTCACAGTCGAGCGGGAGGGGTGCCCAAGAGACCCAGTACTTC. Translated, it gives CASSQSSGRGAQETQYF. The V call is TRBV18, the J call TRBJ2-5, with 10 bases identical to TRBD2. The CDR3 consists of 17 residues. Trimming removed 4 bases from V and 1 base from J; junction bases left unmatched: 9. Per the germline V gene, CDR1 is KGHSH and CDR2 is LQKENI.

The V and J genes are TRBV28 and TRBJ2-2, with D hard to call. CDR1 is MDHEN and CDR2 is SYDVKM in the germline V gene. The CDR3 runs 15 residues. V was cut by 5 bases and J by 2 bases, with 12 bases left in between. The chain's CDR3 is CASSVDIPNTGELFF. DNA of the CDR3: TGTGCCAGCAGTGTCGACATCCCCAACACCGGGGAGCTGTTTTTT.

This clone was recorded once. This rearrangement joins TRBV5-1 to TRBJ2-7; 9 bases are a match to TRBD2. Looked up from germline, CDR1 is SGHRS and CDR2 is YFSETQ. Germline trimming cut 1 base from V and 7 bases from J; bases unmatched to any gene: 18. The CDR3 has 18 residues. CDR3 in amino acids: CASSLWTVASGDLREQYF. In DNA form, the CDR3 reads TGCGCCAGCAGCTTGTGGACTGTGGCTAGCGGGGATCTACGTGAGCAGTACTTC. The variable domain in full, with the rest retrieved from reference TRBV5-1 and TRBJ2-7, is KAGVTQTPRYLIKTRGQQVTLSCSPISGHRSVSWYQQTPGQGLQFLFEYFSETQRNKGNFPGRFSGRQFSNSRSEMNVSTLELGDSALYLCASSLWTVASGDLREQYFGPGTRLTVT.

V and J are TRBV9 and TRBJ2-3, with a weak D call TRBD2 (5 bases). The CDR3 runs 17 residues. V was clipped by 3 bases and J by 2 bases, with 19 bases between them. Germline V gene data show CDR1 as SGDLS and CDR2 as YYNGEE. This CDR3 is CASSARFLASSTDTQYF. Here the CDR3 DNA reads TGTGCCAGCAGCGCACGTTTCTTAGCGAGCTCCACAGATACGCAGTATTTT. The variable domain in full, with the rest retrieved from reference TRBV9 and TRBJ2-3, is DSGVTQTPKHLITATGQRVTLRCSPRSGDLSVYWYQQSLDQGLQFLIQYYNGEERAKGNILERFSAQQFPDLHSELNLSSLELGDSALYFCASSARFLASSTDTQYFGPGTRLTVL.

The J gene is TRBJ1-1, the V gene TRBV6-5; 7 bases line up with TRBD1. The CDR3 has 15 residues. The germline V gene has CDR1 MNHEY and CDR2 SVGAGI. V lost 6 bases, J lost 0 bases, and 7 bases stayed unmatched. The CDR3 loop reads CASRTTDRLNTEAFF. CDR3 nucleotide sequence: TGTGCCAGCAGAACCACGGACAGGCTGAACACTGAAGCTTTCTTT.

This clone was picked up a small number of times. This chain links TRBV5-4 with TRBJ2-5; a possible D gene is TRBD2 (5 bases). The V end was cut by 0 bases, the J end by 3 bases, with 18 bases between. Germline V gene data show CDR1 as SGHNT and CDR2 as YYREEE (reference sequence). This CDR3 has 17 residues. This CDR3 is CASSLARADYGKETQYF. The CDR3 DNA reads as TGTGCCAGCAGCTTGGCCAGAGCCGACTATGGAAAAGAGACCCAGTACTTC.

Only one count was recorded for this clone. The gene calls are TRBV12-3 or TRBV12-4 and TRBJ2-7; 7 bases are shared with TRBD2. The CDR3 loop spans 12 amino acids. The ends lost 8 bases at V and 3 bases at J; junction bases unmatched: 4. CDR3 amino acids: CASLGGDYEQYF. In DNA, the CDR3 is TGTGCCAGCCTGGGGGGGGACTACGAGCAGTACTTC.

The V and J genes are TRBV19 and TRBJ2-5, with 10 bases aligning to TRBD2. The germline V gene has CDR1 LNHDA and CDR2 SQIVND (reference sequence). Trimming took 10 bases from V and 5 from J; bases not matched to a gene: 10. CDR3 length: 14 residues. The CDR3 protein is CATSPLAGVETQYF. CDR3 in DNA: TGTGCCACCTCCCCTCTAGCGGGAGTCGAGACCCAGTACTTC. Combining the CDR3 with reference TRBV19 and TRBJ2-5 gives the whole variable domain DGGITQSPKYLFRKEGQNVTLSCEQNLNHDAMYWYRQDPGQGLRLIYYSQIVNDFQKGDIAEGYSVSREKKESFPLTVTSAQKNPTAFYLCATSPLAGVETQYFGPGTRLLVL.

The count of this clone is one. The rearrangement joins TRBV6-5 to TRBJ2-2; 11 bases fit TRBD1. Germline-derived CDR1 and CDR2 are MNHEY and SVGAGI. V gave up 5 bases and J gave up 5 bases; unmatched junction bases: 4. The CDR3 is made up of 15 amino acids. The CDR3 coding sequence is TGTGCCAGCAGTCCCGGGACAGGGGGGACCGGGGAGCTGTTTTTT. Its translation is CASSPGTGGTGELFF.

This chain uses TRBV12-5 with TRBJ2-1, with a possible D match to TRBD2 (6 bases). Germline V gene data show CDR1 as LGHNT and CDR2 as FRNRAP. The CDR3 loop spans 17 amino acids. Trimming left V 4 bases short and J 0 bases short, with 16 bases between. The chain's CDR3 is CASGWGVGGLSYNEQFF. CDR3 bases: TGTGCTAGTGGTTGGGGAGTAGGAGGGCTCTCCTACAATGAGCAGTTCTTC.

CDR3 loop: CASTGQFNQPQHF. The DNA of the CDR3 is TGTGCCAGCACAGGACAGTTCAATCAGCCCCAGCATTTT. The rearrangement joins TRBV28 to TRBJ1-5; D may be TRBD1 (6 bases). V lost 7 bases to trimming and J lost 3 bases, with 10 bases between them. The CDR3 totals 13 residues. CDR1 and CDR2 (germline): MDHEN, SYDVKM.

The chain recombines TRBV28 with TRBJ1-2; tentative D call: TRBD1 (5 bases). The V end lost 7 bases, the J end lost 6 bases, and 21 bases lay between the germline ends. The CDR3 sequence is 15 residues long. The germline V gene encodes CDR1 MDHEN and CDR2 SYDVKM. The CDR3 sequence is CASTWEGRVRDGYTF. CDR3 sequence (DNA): TGTGCCAGCACCTGGGAGGGCAGGGTACGGGATGGCTACACCTTC.

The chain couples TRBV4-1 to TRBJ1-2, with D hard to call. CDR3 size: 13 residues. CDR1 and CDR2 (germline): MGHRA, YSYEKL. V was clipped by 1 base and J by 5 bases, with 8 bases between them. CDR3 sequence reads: CASSQVRFYGYTF. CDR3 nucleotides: TGCGCCAGCAGCCAAGTCAGATTTTATGGCTACACCTTC.